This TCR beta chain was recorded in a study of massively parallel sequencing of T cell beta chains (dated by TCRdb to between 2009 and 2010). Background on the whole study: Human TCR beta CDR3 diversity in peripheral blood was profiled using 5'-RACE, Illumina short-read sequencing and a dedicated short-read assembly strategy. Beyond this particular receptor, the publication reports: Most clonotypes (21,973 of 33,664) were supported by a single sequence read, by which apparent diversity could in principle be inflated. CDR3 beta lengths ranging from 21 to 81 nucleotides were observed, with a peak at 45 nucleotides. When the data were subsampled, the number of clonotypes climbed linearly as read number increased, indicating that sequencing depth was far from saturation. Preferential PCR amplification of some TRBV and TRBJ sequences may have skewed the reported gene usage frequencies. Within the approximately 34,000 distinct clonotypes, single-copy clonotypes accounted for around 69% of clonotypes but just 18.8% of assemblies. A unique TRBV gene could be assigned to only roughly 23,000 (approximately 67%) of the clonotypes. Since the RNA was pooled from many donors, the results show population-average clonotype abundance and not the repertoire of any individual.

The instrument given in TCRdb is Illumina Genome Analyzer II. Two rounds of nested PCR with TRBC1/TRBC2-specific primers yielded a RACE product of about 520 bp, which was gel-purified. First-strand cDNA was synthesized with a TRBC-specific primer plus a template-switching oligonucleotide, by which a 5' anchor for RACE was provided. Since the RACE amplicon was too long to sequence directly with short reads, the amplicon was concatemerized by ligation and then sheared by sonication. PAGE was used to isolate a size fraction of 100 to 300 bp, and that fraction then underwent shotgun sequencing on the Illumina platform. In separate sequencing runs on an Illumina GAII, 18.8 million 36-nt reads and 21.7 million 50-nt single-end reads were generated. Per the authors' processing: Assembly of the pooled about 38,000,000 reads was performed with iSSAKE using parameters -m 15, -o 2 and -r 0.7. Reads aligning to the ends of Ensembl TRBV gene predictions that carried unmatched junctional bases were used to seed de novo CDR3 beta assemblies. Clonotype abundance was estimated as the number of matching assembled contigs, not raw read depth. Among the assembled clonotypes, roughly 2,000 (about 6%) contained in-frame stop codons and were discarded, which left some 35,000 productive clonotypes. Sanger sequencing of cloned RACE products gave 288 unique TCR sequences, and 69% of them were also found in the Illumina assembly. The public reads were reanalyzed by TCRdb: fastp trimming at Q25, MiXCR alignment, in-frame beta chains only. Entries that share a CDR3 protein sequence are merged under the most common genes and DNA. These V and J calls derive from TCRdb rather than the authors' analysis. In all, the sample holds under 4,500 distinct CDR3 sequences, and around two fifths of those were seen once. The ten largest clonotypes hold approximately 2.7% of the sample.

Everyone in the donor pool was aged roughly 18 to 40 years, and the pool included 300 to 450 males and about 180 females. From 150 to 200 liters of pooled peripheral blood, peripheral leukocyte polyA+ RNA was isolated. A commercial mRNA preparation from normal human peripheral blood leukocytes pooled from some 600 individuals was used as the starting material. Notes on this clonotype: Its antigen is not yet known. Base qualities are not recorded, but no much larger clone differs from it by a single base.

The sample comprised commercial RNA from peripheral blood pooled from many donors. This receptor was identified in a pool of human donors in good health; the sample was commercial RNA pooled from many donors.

The CDR3 reads as follows: CASSFQRGAYEQYF. The DNA sequence is given as TGTGCCAGCAGCTTCCAGCGGGGGGCCTACGAGCAGTACTTC. The chain couples TRBV7-2 to TRBJ2-7, and TRBD2 aligns with 9 junction nucleotides. The CDR3 goes from the cysteine to the phenylalanine over 14 residues. This entry keeps only the CDR3 DNA: 42 bases, framed from base 1. The germline V gene gives CDR1 as SGHTA and CDR2 as FQGNSA. V loses 3 bases at its end and J loses 2 bases; junction bases beyond the gene matches: 2.